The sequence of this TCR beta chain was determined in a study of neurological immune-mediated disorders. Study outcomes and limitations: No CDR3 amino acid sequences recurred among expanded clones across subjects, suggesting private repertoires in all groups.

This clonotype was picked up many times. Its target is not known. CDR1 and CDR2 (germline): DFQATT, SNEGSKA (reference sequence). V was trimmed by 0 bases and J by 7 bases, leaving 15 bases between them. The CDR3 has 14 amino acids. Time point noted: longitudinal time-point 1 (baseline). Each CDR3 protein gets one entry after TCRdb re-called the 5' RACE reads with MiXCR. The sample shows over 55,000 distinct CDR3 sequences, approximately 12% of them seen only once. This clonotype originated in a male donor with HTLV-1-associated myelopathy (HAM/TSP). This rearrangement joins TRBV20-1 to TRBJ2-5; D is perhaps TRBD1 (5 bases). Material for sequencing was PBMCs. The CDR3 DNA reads TGCAGTGCTAGAGATGGCGCCAGGGTAGGGACCCAGTACTTC. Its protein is CSARDGARVGTQYF.